The next 15 T cell receptor beta chains were all read from a single sample in a study of tumor-infiltrating lymphocytes in primary liver carcinoma. TCR beta cDNA came from roughly 550 ng total RNA, primed with a constant-region primer. Construction of TCR beta libraries relied on three successive nested multiplex PCR rounds employing slightly modified ARM-PCR. TRBV1-TRBV30 forward primers paired with a C-beta reverse primer drove the first two PCR rounds, roughly 10 cycles each. TCRdb reprocessed the multiplex PCR reads with MiXCR, giving one entry per CDR3 protein. The top ten clones hold roughly 10% of a sample with about 320,000 distinct CDR3 sequences, 60% to 80% of them seen once. The study extracted blood RNA from unsorted whole blood and also extracted germline DNA. Material: peripheral blood. These receptors were taken from a man aged 35 to 55 with primary liver carcinoma and hepatitis B virus infection.

On this clonotype: Germline is not matched at one junction end, which may reflect a read error. The rearrangement joins TRBV29-1 to TRBJ1-4; tentative D call: TRBD1 (5 bases). Germline CDR1 SQVTM, CDR2 ANQGSEA. This CDR3 is built from 13 residues. The CDR3 spells CSVGLGRSEKLFF. The DNA of the CDR3 is TGCAGTGTTGGCCTGGGGCGGAGTGAAAAACTGTTTTTT.

Comments on this clonotype: This may stem from a read error, because a much larger clone lies one nucleotide away. V and J are TRBV7-8 and TRBJ2-3; 8 bases fit TRBD2. The CDR3 consists of 17 residues. The germline gives CDR1 SGHVS, CDR2 FQNEAQ. CDR3 sequence: CAGSLVGRAKNTDTQYF. For the CDR3, the DNA is TGTGCCGGCAGCTTAGTCGGGAGGGCGAAAAACACAGATACGCAGTATTTT.

The sample holds one count of this clonotype. The chain uses TRBV12-3 or TRBV12-4 and TRBJ2-7, with D maybe TRBD2 (5 bases). V lost 5 bases to trimming and J lost 6 bases, with 14 bases between them. There are 13 residues in the CDR3. CDR3 nucleotides: TGTGCCAGCAGTCTCGGGGTTGTCATCGAGCAGTACTTC. Translating gives CASSLGVVIEQYF.

Concerning this clonotype itself: A read error is possible here, since a much larger clone lies one base away. V is TRBV28 and J is TRBJ2-1, with 10 nucleotides matching TRBD2. The CDR3 extends over 15 amino acids. CDR1 is MDHEN, CDR2 SYDVKM, per germline. The DNA of the CDR3 is TGTGTCAGCAGTTTGAGCGGGAGGGAGTACAATGAGCAGTTCTTC. It is translated as CVSSLSGREYNEQFF.

This clonotype was counted ten times or more. This chain connects TRBV29-1 to TRBJ2-3, with 7 bases matching TRBD2. The V and J ends lost 3 bases and 2 bases, in that order; junction bases with no gene match: 5. Germline V lookup: CDR1 SQVTM, CDR2 ANQGSEA. CDR3 length: 14 amino acids. The CDR3 protein is CSVERLAATDTQYF. The CDR3, as DNA: TGCAGCGTTGAGCGGCTAGCGGCCACAGATACGCAGTATTTT.

As for this clonotype: A much larger clonotype is one base distant, so this may be a read error. The chain has TRBV6-2 or TRBV6-3 and TRBJ2-7; 11 nucleotides agree with TRBD2. The CDR3 consists of 17 residues. Germline-derived CDR1 and CDR2 are MNHEY and SVGEGT. The CDR3, as DNA: TGTGCCAGCAGTTACGGGCTAGCGGGAGGCCCTCGTTACGAGCAGTGCTTC. Encoded protein: CASSYGLAGGPRYEQCF.

To note about this clonotype: A much larger clone differs from this one at a single base, so this may be a read error. The rearrangement links TRBV30 to TRBJ1-2; D is unresolved. Trimming left V 3 bases short and J 4 bases short, with 9 bases between. The germline V gene has CDR1 GTSNPN and CDR2 SVGIG (reference sequence). There are 12 residues in the CDR3. CDR3 sequence (DNA): TGTGCCTGGAGAGGTCAGATCTATGGCTACACCTTC. Translating gives CAWRGQIYGYTF.

There are many counts of this clonotype. The J gene is TRBJ1-1, the V gene TRBV29-1; tentatively, D is TRBD1 (5 bases). The CDR3 consists of 12 residues. The V end was cut by 4 bases, the J end by 4 bases, with 10 bases between. Per germline, CDR1 SQVTM and CDR2 ANQGSEA. The CDR3: CSVAYGGTEAFF. CDR3 bases: TGCAGCGTTGCCTACGGGGGCACTGAAGCTTTCTTT. Full variable domain (rest looked up from reference TRBV29-1 and TRBJ1-1): SAVISQKPSRDICQRGTSLTIQCQVDSQVTMMFWYRQQPGQSLTLIATANQGSEATYESGFVIDKFPISRPNLTFSTLTVSNMSPEDSSIYLCSVAYGGTEAFFGQGTRLTVV.

As for this clonotype: Mismatch with germline at one junction end may stem from a read error. The rearrangement uses TRBV29-1 and TRBJ2-1, with D maybe TRBD1 (6 bases). The CDR3 runs to 15 residues. Germline assignment: CDR1 SQVTM and CDR2 ANQGSEA. The CDR3 region has the DNA TGCAACGTTGAAGATGAGGGGGTGTCCTACAATGAGCAGTTCTTC. Its protein product is CNVEDEGVSYNEQFF.

Worth noting for this clonotype: It is likely a read error, because the conserved phenylalanine at the end of the CDR3 is missing. The gene calls are TRBV4-2 and TRBJ2-2, with D tentatively TRBD1 (5 bases). CDR3 size: 15 residues. V was clipped by 0 bases and J by 8 bases, with 13 bases between them. The germline V gene has CDR1 LGHNA and CDR2 YNFKEQ. CDR3: CASSQDLAGQGELFL. The CDR3 DNA follows: TGTGCCAGCAGCCAAGACCTGGCAGGGCAAGGGGAGCTGTTTCTT.

Concerning this clonotype: One junction end does not reproduce the germline sequence, and a read error may be involved. The gene calls are TRBV4-1 and TRBJ1-4; unclear D gene. The CDR3 contains 15 residues. CDR1 and CDR2 from the germline V gene are MGHRA and YSYEKL. CDR3: CASNQDGEPNEKLFF. The CDR3 nucleotides are TGCGCCAGCAACCAAGATGGAGAGCCTAATGAAAAACTGTTTTTT.

On this clonotype: A much more abundant neighbour one base away suggests this may be a read error. This rearrangement joins TRBV6-5 to TRBJ2-5, with D possibly called TRBD1 or TRBD2 (5 bases each). The CDR3 is 13 amino acids. CDR1 is MNHEY and CDR2 is SVGAGI in the germline V gene. The CDR3 reads CARSSPGGETQYF. In DNA form, the CDR3 reads TGTGCCCGCAGTTCCCCTGGGGGAGAGACCCAGTACTTC.

The chain combines TRBV29-1 with TRBJ2-3; 7 nucleotides agree with TRBD2. Germline CDR1 SQVTM, CDR2 ANQGSEA. The CDR3 has 14 amino acids. In DNA form, the CDR3 reads TGCAGTGTAGACGGACTAGTGGGAGAGGATACGCAGTATTTT. Translated, it gives CSVDGLVGEDTQYF.

Points on this clonotype: At one end, the junction sequence differs from germline, possibly due to a read error. The J gene is TRBJ1-1, the V gene TRBV24-1; unclear D gene. Germline V CDR1 and CDR2: KGHDR, SFDVKD. The CDR3 spans 13 residues. CDR3 nucleotides: TGTGCCACACTCAACAAAGCGGGAACCGAAGCTCTCTTT. The encoded protein is CATLNKAGTEALF.

About this clonotype itself: A much larger clone differs from this one at a single base, so this may be a read error. The chain joins TRBV6-5 to TRBJ2-7; perhaps D is TRBD1 or TRBD2 (5 bases each). Germline loops: CDR1 MNHEY, CDR2 SVGAGI. Deletions cut 8 bases from V and 2 bases from J, with 13 bases between. The CDR3 extends over 13 amino acids. The CDR3 loop reads CASRPGPAYEQYF. The CDR3 DNA is TGTGCCAGCCGTCCGGGACCGGCCTACGAGCAGTACTTC.